This TCR beta chain stems from a study of spatial heterogeneity in lung cancer. The time point: sample taken at primary tumor resection. Samples were obtained from roughly 65 donors, all untreated early-stage non-small cell lung cancer patients. Whole RNA, which was extracted from tumor, nontumor lung tissue or frozen PBMC, was sequenced without any cell sorting. General study results and limits: Alpha and beta chain coverage of tumor T cells was estimated at about 6.8% and 14%, respectively. For expanded intratumoral alpha and beta TCRs, counts tracked tumor mutation counts.

Remarks on this clonotype: Its specificity is not known. This beta chain is an off-target read within a library intended for alpha chains, so its frequency means little.

This CDR3 is 14 amino acids long. V lost 7 bases and J lost 6; bases outside the gene matches: 4. Germline V gene sequence: CDR1 SQVTM, CDR2 ANQGSEA. A distinct unique molecular identifier was carried by each TCR cDNA molecule. TCRdb fed the 5' RACE reads into MiXCR, producing one record per CDR3 protein. The sample consists of several thousand distinct CDR3 sequences, 15% of them appearing once. The sample in question was lung tumor tissue, obtained at surgery. The chain couples TRBV29-1 to TRBJ2-2; 14 bases map to TRBD2. The sequence was obtained from a female donor with early-stage non-small cell lung cancer. In nucleotides, the CDR3 is TGCAGCGCTGGGACTAGCGGGAGTCCCGGGGAGCTGTTTTTT. It encodes CSAGTSGSPGELFF.